Following are 8 T cell receptor beta chains from one sample sequenced in a study of cytomegalovirus exposure and HLA in healthy donors. The PCR made use of 60 Vbeta and 13 Jbeta primers. The assay was immunoSEQ multiplex PCR, and TCRdb's table has in-frame clones only and misses some. The sample has roughly 130,000 clones; approximately 84% are singletons. The sample was PBMCs. Every receptor here comes from a boy aged 2 to 10 in good health and CMV-seronegative.

This clone was recorded a few times. V usage is TRBV9 and J usage is TRBJ1-2; TRBD1 is a possible D gene (6 bases). Deletions cut 5 bases from V and 5 bases from J, with 10 bases between. This CDR3 is 12 amino acids long. Germline assignment: CDR1 SGDLS and CDR2 YYNGEE. DNA of the CDR3: TGTGCCAGCAGGACAGGTTCTTATGGCTACACCTTC. This codes for CASRTGSYGYTF.

V is TRBV6-4 and J is TRBJ2-1; D is perhaps TRBD1 (6 bases). Germline assignment: CDR1 MRHNA and CDR2 SNTAGT. This CDR3 is 14 amino acids long. The V gene lost 2 bases and the J gene lost 9 bases, with 14 bases spanning the gap. This chain's CDR3 is CASSDIAGAAEQFF. The CDR3 nucleotides are TGTGCCAGCAGTGACATAGCAGGGGCCGCTGAGCAGTTCTTC.

The chain recombines TRBV5-8 with TRBJ1-1, with D unclear. V gave up 0 bases and J gave up 0 bases, with 6 bases separating them. CDR1 is SGHTS and CDR2 is YDEGEE in the germline V gene. This CDR3 contains 14 residues. CDR3 protein: CASSLEFMNTEAFF. The CDR3 bases are TGTGCCAGCAGCTTGGAATTTATGAACACTGAAGCTTTCTTT. The full variable domain, rest sourced from reference TRBV5-8 and TRBJ1-1, is EAGVTQSPTHLIKTRGQQATLRCSPISGHTSVYWYQQALGLGLQFLLWYDEGEERNRGNFPPRFSGRQFPNYSSELNVNALELEDSALYLCASSLEFMNTEAFFGQGTRLTVV.

The J gene is TRBJ2-3, the V gene TRBV7-9, with TRBD2 matching over 11 bases. The V and J ends lost 4 bases and 5 bases, in that order; junction bases with no gene match: 5. CDR3 length equals 15 residues. The V gene's germline CDR1 is SEHNR and CDR2 FQNEAQ (reference sequence). For the CDR3, the DNA is TGTGCCAGCAGCTACCTGGGGACTAGCGGAGATACGCAGTATTTT. Translation gives CASSYLGTSGDTQYF.

This chain links TRBV4-1 with TRBJ2-3; 8 bases are a match to TRBD1. The V segment lost 0 bases and the J segment 2 bases; nucleotides outside the gene matches: 7. The CDR3 covers 17 residues. Germline V CDR1 and CDR2: MGHRA, YSYEKL. The CDR3 here is CASSQDGGTGTTDTQYF. In DNA, the CDR3 is TGCGCCAGCAGCCAAGATGGGGGGACAGGAACCACAGATACGCAGTATTTT.

The rearrangement uses TRBV2 and TRBJ1-2; D not resolved. V lost 2 bases, J lost 8 bases, and 12 bases lay in between. The CDR3 has 13 amino acids. Germline V CDR1 and CDR2: SNHLY, FYNNEI. Here the CDR3 DNA reads TGTGCCAGCAGTGAACGGTTCTTGATAGGCTACACCTTC. It specifies CASSERFLIGYTF. The entire variable domain, with the rest obtained from reference TRBV2 and TRBJ1-2, is as follows: EPEVTQTPSHQVTQMGQEVILRCVPISNHLYFYWYRQILGQKVEFLVSFYNNEISEKSEIFDDQFSVERPDGSNFTLKIRSTKLEDSAMYFCASSERFLIGYTFGSGTRLTVV.

This clone was seen only once. The CDR3 nucleotides read TGTGCCAGCACCCAAACGCGACAGGGCGCCACTGAAGCTTTCTTT. This codes for CASTQTRQGATEAFF. The rearrangement joins TRBV2 to TRBJ1-1; 7 bases are shared with TRBD1. The CDR3 consists of 15 residues. The germline CDR1 and CDR2 sequences are SNHLY and FYNNEI. V lost 7 bases and J lost 4; bases outside the gene matches: 12.

A remark on this clone: Other DNA sequences in this sample translate to the same CDR3. The rearrangement links TRBV29-1 to TRBJ1-1, with no clear D. Trimming stripped 7 bases from V and 3 bases from J, with 6 bases between. The CDR3 contains 10 residues. Germline values: CDR1 SQVTM, CDR2 ANQGSEA. The CDR3 loop reads CSALDTEAFF. The CDR3, as DNA: TGCAGCGCCCTTGACACTGAAGCTTTCTTT.